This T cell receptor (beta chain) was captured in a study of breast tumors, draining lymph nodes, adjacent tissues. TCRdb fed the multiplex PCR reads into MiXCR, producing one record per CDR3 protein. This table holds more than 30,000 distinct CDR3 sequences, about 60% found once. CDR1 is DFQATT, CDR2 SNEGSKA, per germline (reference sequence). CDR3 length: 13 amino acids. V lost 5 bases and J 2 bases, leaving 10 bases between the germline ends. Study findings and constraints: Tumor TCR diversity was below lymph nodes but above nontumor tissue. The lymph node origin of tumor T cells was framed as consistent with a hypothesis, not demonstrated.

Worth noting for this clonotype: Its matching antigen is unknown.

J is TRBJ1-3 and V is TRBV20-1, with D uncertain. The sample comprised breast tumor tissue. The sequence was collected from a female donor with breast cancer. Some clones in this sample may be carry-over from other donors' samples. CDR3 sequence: CSADDTAGNTIYF. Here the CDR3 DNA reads TGCAGTGCTGACGACACGGCTGGAAACACCATATATTTT.